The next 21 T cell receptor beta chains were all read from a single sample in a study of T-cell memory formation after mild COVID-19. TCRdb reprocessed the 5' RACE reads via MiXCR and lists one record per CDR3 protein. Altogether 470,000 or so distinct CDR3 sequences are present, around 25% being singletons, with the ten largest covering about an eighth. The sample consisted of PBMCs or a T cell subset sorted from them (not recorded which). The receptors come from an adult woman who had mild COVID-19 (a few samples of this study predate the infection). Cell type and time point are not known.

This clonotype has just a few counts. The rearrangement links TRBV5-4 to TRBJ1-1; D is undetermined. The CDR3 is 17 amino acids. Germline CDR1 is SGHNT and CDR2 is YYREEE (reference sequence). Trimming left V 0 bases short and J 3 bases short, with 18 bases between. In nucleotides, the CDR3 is TGTGCCAGCAGCTTGGCCTTGCGAGGACGGGGTTACACTGAAGCTTTCTTT. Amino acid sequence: CASSLALRGRGYTEAFF.

Written as DNA, the CDR3 is TGTGCCAGCAGCTTAACTCCGTGGGTGGAGGGGACCGGGGAGCTGTTTTTT. It encodes CASSLTPWVEGTGELFF. The rearrangement joins TRBV7-3 to TRBJ2-2, with D possibly TRBD2 on 6 matching bases. Germline V lookup: CDR1 SGHTA, CDR2 FQGTGA. V lost 0 bases to trimming and J lost 5 bases, with 16 bases between them. This CDR3 region has 17 residues.

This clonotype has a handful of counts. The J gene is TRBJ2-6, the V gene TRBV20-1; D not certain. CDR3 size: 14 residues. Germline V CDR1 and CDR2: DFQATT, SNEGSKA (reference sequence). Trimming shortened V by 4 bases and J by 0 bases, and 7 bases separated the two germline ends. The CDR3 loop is CSANLYSGANVLTF. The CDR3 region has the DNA TGCAGTGCTAACCTGTACTCTGGGGCCAACGTCCTGACTTTC.

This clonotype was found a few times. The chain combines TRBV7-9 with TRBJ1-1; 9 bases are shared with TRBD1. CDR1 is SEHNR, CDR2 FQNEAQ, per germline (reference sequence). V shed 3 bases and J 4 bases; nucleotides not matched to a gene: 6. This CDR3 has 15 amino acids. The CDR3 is CASSFVTGGFTEAFF. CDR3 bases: TGTGCCAGCAGCTTCGTGACAGGGGGGTTCACTGAAGCTTTCTTT.

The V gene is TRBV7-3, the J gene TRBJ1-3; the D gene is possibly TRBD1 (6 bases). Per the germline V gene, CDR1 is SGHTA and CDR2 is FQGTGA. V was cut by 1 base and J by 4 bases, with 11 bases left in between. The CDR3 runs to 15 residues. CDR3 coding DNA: TGTGCCAGCAGCTTAATATGGGGGCTGGGAAACACCATATATTTT. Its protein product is CASSLIWGLGNTIYF.

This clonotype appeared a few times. This CDR3 reads CASSLESGQLYRNQPQHF. The CDR3 region has the DNA TGTGCCAGCAGCTTAGAAAGCGGGCAGTTGTATCGCAATCAGCCCCAGCATTTT. The chain is built from TRBV7-8 and TRBJ1-5; D call uncertain. CDR1 is SGHVS, CDR2 FQNEAQ, per germline. V was cut by 1 base and J by 2 bases, with 18 bases left in between. The CDR3 totals 18 residues.

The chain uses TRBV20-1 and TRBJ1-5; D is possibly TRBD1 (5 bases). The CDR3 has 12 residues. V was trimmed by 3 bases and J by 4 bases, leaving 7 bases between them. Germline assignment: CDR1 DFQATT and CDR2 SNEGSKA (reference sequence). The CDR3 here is CSASQGNQPQHF. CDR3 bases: TGCAGTGCTAGTCAGGGTAATCAGCCCCAGCATTTT.

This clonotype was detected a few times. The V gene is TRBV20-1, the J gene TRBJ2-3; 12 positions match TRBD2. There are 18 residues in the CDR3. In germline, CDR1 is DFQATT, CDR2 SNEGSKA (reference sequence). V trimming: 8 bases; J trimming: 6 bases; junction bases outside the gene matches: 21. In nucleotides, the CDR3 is TGCAGTCCCGGGCTAGCGGGGGGGCAAGCGGGAATACAGGATACGCAGTATTTT. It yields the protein CSPGLAGGQAGIQDTQYF.

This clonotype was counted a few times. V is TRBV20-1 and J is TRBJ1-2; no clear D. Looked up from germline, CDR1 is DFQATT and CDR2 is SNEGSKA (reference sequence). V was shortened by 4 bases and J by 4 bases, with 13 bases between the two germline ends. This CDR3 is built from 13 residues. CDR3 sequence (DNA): TGCAGTGCTATGGACCTCGCCTCCTATGGCTACACCTTC. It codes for CSAMDLASYGYTF.

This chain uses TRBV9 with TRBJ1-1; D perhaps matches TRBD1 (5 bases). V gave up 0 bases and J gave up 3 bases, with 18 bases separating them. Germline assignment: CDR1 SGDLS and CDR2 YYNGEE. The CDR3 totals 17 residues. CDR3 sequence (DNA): TGTGCCAGCAGCGTAGCGGTTTCGTGGGGCGCGGACACTGAAGCTTTCTTT. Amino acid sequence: CASSVAVSWGADTEAFF.

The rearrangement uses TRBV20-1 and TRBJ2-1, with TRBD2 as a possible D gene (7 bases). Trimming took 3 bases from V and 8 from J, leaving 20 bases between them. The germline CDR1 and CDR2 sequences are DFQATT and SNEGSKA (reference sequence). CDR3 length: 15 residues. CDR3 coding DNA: TGCAGTGCTAGTGAAGGGGGGGCAGGGTCGGATGAGCAGTTCTTC. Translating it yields CSASEGGAGSDEQFF.

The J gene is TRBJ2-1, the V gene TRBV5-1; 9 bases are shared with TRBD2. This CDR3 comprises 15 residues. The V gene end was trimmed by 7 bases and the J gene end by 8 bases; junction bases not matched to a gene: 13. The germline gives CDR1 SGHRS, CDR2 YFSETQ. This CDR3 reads CASRGRAGGVDEQFF. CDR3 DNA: TGCGCCAGCCGGGGCCGAGCGGGAGGTGTCGATGAGCAGTTCTTC.

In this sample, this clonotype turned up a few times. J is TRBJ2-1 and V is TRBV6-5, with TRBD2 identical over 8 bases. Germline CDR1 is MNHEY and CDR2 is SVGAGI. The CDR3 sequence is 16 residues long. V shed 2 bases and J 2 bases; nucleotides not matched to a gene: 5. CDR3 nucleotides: TGTGCCAGCAGTTACCTAATGACTAGCGCCTACAATGAGCAGTTCTTC. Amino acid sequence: CASSYLMTSAYNEQFF.

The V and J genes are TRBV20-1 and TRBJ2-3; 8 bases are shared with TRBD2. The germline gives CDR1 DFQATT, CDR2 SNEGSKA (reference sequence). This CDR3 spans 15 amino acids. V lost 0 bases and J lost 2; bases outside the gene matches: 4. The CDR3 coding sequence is TGCAGTGCTAGAGACGAGCGGGGGAACACAGATACGCAGTATTTT. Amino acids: CSARDERGNTDTQYF.

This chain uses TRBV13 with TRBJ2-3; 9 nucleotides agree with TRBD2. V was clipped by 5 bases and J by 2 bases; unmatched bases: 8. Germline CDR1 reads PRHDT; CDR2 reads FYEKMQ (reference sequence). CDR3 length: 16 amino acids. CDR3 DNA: TGTGCCAGCAGCCAAGCCCCGGGACTAGCCACAGATACGCAGTATTTT. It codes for CASSQAPGLATDTQYF. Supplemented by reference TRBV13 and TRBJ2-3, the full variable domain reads AAGVIQSPRHLIKEKRETATLKCYPIPRHDTVYWYQQGPGQDPQFLISFYEKMQSDKGSIPDRFSAQQFSDYHSELNMSSLELGDSALYFCASSQAPGLATDTQYFGPGTRLTVL.

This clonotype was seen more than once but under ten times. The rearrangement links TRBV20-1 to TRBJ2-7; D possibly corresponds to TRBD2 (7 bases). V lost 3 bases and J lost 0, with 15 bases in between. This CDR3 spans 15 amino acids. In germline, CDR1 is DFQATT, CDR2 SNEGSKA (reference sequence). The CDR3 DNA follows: TGCAGTGCTAGGGGCCGCGGGGGCCTCTCCTACGAGCAGTACTTC. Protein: CSARGRGGLSYEQYF.

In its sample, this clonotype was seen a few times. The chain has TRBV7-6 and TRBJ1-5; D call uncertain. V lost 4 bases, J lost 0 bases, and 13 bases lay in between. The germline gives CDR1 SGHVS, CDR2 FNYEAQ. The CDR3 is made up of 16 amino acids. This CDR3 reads CASSSLAGNSNQPQHF. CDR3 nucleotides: TGTGCCAGCAGCTCTTTAGCAGGAAATAGCAATCAGCCCCAGCATTTT.

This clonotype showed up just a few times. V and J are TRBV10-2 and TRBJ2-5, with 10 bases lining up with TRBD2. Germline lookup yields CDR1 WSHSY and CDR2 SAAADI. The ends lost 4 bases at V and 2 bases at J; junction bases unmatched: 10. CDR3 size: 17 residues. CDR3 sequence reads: CASSGGWTSGKQETQYF. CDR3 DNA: TGCGCCAGCAGTGGGGGATGGACTAGCGGAAAACAAGAGACCCAGTACTTC.

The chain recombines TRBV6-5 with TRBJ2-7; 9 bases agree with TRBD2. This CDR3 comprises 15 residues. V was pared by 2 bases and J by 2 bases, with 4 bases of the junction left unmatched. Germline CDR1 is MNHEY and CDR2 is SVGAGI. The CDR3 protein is CASSYGLAQTYEQYF. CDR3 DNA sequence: TGTGCCAGCAGTTACGGACTAGCGCAAACCTACGAGCAGTACTTC.

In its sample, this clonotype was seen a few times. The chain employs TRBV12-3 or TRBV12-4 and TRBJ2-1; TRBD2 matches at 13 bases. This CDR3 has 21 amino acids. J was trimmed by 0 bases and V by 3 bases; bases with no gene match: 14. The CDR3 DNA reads TGTGCCAGCAGTTTCAGGGCAAGGACTAGCGGGGGACTTAGCTCCTACAATGAGCAGTTCTTC. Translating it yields CASSFRARTSGGLSSYNEQFF.

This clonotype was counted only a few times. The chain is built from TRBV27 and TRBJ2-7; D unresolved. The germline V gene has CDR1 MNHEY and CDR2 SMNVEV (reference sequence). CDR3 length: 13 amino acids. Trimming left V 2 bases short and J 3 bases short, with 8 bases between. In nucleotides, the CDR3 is TGTGCCAGCAGTTTAATCAACAACTACGAGCAGTACTTC. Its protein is CASSLINNYEQYF.